This T cell receptor (beta chain) was recorded in a study of beta chain features in type 1 diabetes. Study at large: Patient and healthy donor groups were alike in age, gender and cell yields. Study-wide findings and caveats: Significant though moderate, a shortening of TCRB CDR3s appeared in all four CD4+ subsets of Type 1 diabetes patients.

Germline CDR1 and CDR2: MNHEY and SMNVEV (reference sequence). Trimming took off 8 bases at V and 2 bases at J, with 13 bases between the two ends. This CDR3 comprises 14 residues. Since all of the isolated RNA was reverse transcribed, expressed TCRB transcripts were what got sequenced. Assay used: immunoSEQ multiplex PCR; TCRdb lists only in-frame clones, some missing. The table includes 350,000 to 400,000 clones, around an eighth detected once. This clone was seen a handful of times. Its antigen is as yet unknown. The rearrangement uses TRBV27 and TRBJ1-5; the D gene is possibly TRBD1 (5 bases). The sequencing sample was made of naive CD4+ T cells from blood. The sequence was collected from a woman younger than 35 with type 1 diabetes. CDR3 sequence: CASALGDGNQPQHF. In DNA, the CDR3 is TGTGCCAGCGCCCTAGGGGATGGCAATCAGCCCCAGCATTTT.